The rows below give T cell receptor beta chains drawn from one sample of a study of blood T cell repertoires in COVID-19. Using immunoSEQ multiplex PCR, the repertoire was profiled, and TCRdb retains in-frame clones only, with some absent. The data show some 200,000 clones, around 84% seen once. Sequences were obtained from peripheral blood. All receptors derive from a man between 25 and 39 years old with active or convalescent COVID-19. CDR3s leave out the opening cysteine and the closing phenylalanine or tryptophan.

v_call cdr3_length cdr3_aa
TRBV3-1/TRBV3-2 12 ASSQAGVDQPQH
TRBV5-4 18 ASSFRYGSPIGGGTDTQY
TRBV29-1 15 SVVRGGTKVVREKLF
TRBV24-1 14 ATSAPQGLMGETQY
TRBV7-9 15 ASSSGLAGYSYNEQF
TRBV4-3 15 ASSQDRITGLGNTIY
TRBV19 12 ASSIVAGDTEAF
TRBV7-2 12 ASSLAGRVSGYT
TRBV27 13 ATTPGQGAQNEQY
TRBV18 13 ASSLGGDPGNTIY